This TCR beta chain stems from a study of blood T cells in healthy people across ages. Then a second PCR, running roughly 7 to 11 cycles, was carried out with a sample-barcoded 5' primer and a J-beta primer mix. TCRdb independently ran MiXCR on the 5' RACE reads; one entry per CDR3 protein. The table shows around 970,000 distinct CDR3 sequences, with roughly 51% occurring only once. Trimming took off 4 bases at V and 3 bases at J, with 10 bases between the two ends. Germline values: CDR1 SQVTM, CDR2 ANQGSEA. This CDR3 contains 12 residues. Source material: blood. The TCR originated in a woman aged 60 to 75 in good health. This chain connects TRBV29-1 to TRBJ2-7; D may be TRBD1 (6 bases). This chain's CDR3 is CSVGTDNYEQYF. The CDR3 DNA sequence: TGCAGCGTTGGGACAGATAACTACGAGCAGTACTTC.